A single T cell receptor beta chain is shown here with its context. What it binds is unknown. The sample is drawn from a study of OX40 agonist ivuxolimab in advanced cancers. Looking at the study overall: Patients received ivuxolimab, an intravenous treatment, every 2 weeks at 0.01 to 10 mg/kg.

Trimming shortened V by 4 bases and J by 4 bases, and 14 bases separated the two germline ends. The CDR3 consists of 15 residues. From germline, CDR1 is SEHNR and CDR2 FQNEAQ (reference sequence). The repertoire was sequenced with immunoSEQ multiplex PCR; TCRdb's copy has only in-frame clones and lacks some. Of roughly 100,000 clones listed, approximately 94% were seen once; the top ten hold about 2.1%. Study-level findings and limits: CD4+ and CD8+ blood T cells expanded clonally by week 6 at 0.1 to 3.0 mg/kg. Average numbers of expanded clones were greater in CD8+ T cells than in CD4+. Among expanded peripheral T cells, antigen specificity went undetermined.

The specimen was CD4+ or CD8+ T cells sorted from blood, collected in a trial of the OX40 agonist ivuxolimab. The clonotype was recovered from an adult with an advanced solid tumor such as melanoma, head and neck, liver or kidney cancer. V and J are TRBV7-9 and TRBJ1-3; D might be TRBD1 (5 bases). The CDR3 nucleotides read TGTGCCAGCAGCTCTAGGGGTGGTGCGGGAAACACCATATATTTT. Its translation is CASSSRGGAGNTIYF. The complete variable domain, with remaining parts taken from reference TRBV7-9 and TRBJ1-3, reads DTGVSQNPRHKITKRGQNVTFRCDPISEHNRLYWYRQTLGQGPEFLTYFQNEAQLEKSRLLSDRFSAERPKGSFSTLEIQRTEQGDSAMYLCASSSRGGAGNTIYFGEGSWLTVV.